This T cell receptor (beta chain) was profiled in a study of post-analysis software for immune sequencing data. About the study: The disease courses covered relapsing-remitting, secondary progressive and progressive-relapsing multiple sclerosis.

The TCR beta cDNA libraries contained unique molecular identifiers. T cells numbering about 0.9 to 10 million yielded cDNA molecules that totaled about 500,000. A single record per CDR3 protein comes from TCRdb applying MiXCR to the PCR reads. The table shows roughly 800,000 distinct CDR3 sequences, with approximately 30% occurring only once. The study's findings and limits: Significantly decreased normalized Chao1 diversity was recorded for multiple sclerosis patients relative to controls. Samples prepared in the same batch strongly co-clustered by F measure. The study found TRBV5-6, TRBV5-1 and TRBV20-1 among several TRBV segments more frequent in patients than controls.

The CDR3 extends over 14 amino acids. With 6 bases removed from V and 8 bases from J, the gap between germline ends came to 14 bases. CDR1 and CDR2 from the germline V gene are KGHSH and LQKENI. To note about this clonotype: What it binds is unknown.

The chain employs TRBV18 and TRBJ1-6, with no clear D. This TCR was sampled from a girl between 10 and 17 years old with multiple sclerosis. What was sequenced was blood. The CDR3 bases are TGTGCCAGCTCGTGGCGCAGCGAAGATTCACCCCTCCACTTT. It specifies CASSWRSEDSPLHF.